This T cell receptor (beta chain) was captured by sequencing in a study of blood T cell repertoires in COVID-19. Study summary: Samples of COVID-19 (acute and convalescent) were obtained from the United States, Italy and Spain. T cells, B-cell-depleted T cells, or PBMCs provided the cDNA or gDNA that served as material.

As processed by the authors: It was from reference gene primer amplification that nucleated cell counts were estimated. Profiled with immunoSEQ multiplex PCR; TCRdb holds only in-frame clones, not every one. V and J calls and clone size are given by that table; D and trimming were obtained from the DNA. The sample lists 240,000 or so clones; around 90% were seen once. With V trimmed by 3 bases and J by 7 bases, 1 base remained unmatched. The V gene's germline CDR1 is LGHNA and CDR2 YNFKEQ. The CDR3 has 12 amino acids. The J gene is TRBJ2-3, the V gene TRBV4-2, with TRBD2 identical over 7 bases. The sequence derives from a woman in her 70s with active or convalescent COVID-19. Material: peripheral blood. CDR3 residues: CASSQGTNTQYF. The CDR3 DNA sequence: TGTGCCAGCAGCCAGGGGACTAATACGCAGTATTTT.